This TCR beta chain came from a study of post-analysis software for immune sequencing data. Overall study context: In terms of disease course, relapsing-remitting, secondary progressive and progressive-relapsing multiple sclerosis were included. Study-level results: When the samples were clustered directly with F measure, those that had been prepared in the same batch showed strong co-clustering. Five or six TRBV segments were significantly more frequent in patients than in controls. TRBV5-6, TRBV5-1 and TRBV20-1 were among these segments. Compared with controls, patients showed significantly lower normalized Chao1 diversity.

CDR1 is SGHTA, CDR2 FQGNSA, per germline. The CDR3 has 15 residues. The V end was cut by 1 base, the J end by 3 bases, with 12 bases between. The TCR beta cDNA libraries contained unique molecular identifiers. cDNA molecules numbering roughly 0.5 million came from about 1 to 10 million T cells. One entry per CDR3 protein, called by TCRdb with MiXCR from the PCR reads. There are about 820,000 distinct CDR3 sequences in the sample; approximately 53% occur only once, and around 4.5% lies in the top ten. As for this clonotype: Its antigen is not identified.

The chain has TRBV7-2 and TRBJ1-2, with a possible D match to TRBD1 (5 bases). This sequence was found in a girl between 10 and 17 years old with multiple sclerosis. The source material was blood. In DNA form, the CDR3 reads TGTGCCAGCAGCTTAGGCCAGGGCACTGACTATGGCTACACCTTC. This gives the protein CASSLGQGTDYGYTF.